Following are 30 T cell receptor beta chains from one sample sequenced in a study of CD8 T cells in Susac syndrome. RNA was extracted with the RNeasy kit, and a quantity of about 0.45 to 1 ug was reverse transcribed using random hexamers. Each CDR3 protein is one row after TCRdb ran MiXCR on the immunoSEQ multiplex PCR reads. This repertoire shows just over 150,000 distinct CDR3 sequences, 95% to 96% found once; its top ten account for about 0.15%. The sequencing sample was made of CD8+ T cells from PBMCs. The receptor source for this set is a human donor with multiple sclerosis.

The chain carries TRBV12-3 or TRBV12-4 and TRBJ2-1; D ambiguous. The ends were cut back, 6 bases at V and 7 bases at J, with 7 bases in the middle. This CDR3 is 11 amino acids long. CDR3 in DNA: TGTGCCAGCAGGGGCGTTAATGAGCAGTTCTTC. Translation: CASRGVNEQFF.

The chain employs TRBV19 and TRBJ2-6; 9 nucleotides match TRBD1. V shed 6 bases, J shed 7 bases, and the junction held 7 bases outside the gene matches. The germline gives CDR1 LNHDA, CDR2 SQIVND (reference sequence). This CDR3 comprises 15 residues. The CDR3, as DNA: TGTGCCAGTAGGCCGGGACAGGGTCTCGCCAACGTCCTGACTTTC. Protein: CASRPGQGLANVLTF. Combining the CDR3 with reference TRBV19 and TRBJ2-6 gives the whole variable domain DGGITQSPKYLFRKEGQNVTLSCEQNLNHDAMYWYRQDPGQGLRLIYYSQIVNDFQKGDIAEGYSVSREKKESFPLTVTSAQKNPTAFYLCASRPGQGLANVLTFGAGSRLTVL.

This chain uses TRBV29-1 with TRBJ2-5; the D call may be TRBD1 or TRBD2 (5 bases each). Germline CDR1 is SQVTM and CDR2 is ANQGSEA. Trimming pared 7 bases from V and 1 base from J, leaving 10 bases between. There are 12 residues in the CDR3. CDR3: CSAEGTQETQYF. CDR3 in DNA: TGCAGCGCAGAGGGGACCCAAGAGACCCAGTACTTC. Full variable domain (outside the CDR3, taken from reference TRBV29-1 and TRBJ2-5): SAVISQKPSRDICQRGTSLTIQCQVDSQVTMMFWYRQQPGQSLTLIATANQGSEATYESGFVIDKFPISRPNLTFSTLTVSNMSPEDSSIYLCSAEGTQETQYFGPGTRLLVL.

V gene TRBV6-5 combines with J gene TRBJ1-1; D not resolved. This CDR3 is 14 amino acids long. With 6 bases removed from V and 4 bases from J, the gap between germline ends came to 15 bases. Germline assignment: CDR1 MNHEY and CDR2 SVGAGI. The CDR3 DNA reads as TGTGCCAGCAGGCTCGGGAGGGCGAGCACTGAAGCTTTCTTT. Encoded protein: CASRLGRASTEAFF.

The rearrangement uses TRBV30 and TRBJ2-6; 7 bases are a match to TRBD2. CDR3 length: 14 amino acids. Germline CDR1 GTSNPN, CDR2 SVGIG (reference sequence). Losses at the gene ends were 5 bases for V and 1 base for J; bases not matched to a gene: 2. CDR3 sequence reads: CAWSGGSGANVLTF. CDR3 bases: TGTGCCTGGTCCGGGGGGTCTGGGGCCAACGTCCTGACTTTC.

The rearrangement joins TRBV7-9 to TRBJ2-1; the match to TRBD2 covers 12 bases. This CDR3 contains 17 residues. Germline V gives CDR1 SEHNR, CDR2 FQNEAQ (reference sequence). V gave up 5 bases and J gave up 9 bases; unmatched junction bases: 14. CDR3 nucleotides: TGTGCCAGCAGCCTGCCCCTAGCGGGGGGGACGGTGCGTGAGCAGTTCTTC. The encoded protein is CASSLPLAGGTVREQFF.

The genes are TRBV29-1 and TRBJ1-5, with D tentatively TRBD1 (6 bases). This CDR3 is built from 14 residues. The V and J ends lost 5 bases and 4 bases respectively, with 15 bases between them. Germline values: CDR1 SQVTM, CDR2 ANQGSEA. The CDR3, as DNA: TGCAGCGTTATCGAGGGGGGAACAAATCAGCCCCAGCATTTT. It is translated as CSVIEGGTNQPQHF.

The chain carries TRBV9 and TRBJ2-3; D not resolved. CDR1 is SGDLS, CDR2 YYNGEE, per germline. Trimming left V 0 bases short and J 3 bases short, with 2 bases between. This CDR3 has 12 amino acids. In nucleotides, the CDR3 is TGTGCCAGCAGCGTAGATACAGATACGCAGTATTTT. Translating gives CASSVDTDTQYF.

This chain links TRBV7-9 with TRBJ2-5, with 8 bases fitting TRBD1. V lost 4 bases, J lost 0 bases, and 4 bases stayed unmatched. The CDR3 is 15 amino acids. The germline gives CDR1 SEHNR, CDR2 FQNEAQ (reference sequence). The CDR3 loop reads CASSSSDRDQETQYF. CDR3 in DNA: TGTGCCAGCAGCTCCTCGGACAGGGACCAAGAGACCCAGTACTTC.

V gene TRBV6-5 combines with J gene TRBJ2-5; unclear D gene. The CDR3 spans 12 residues. Trimming removed 5 bases at V and 1 base at J, with 5 bases between. Germline V gene sequence: CDR1 MNHEY, CDR2 SVGAGI. In DNA form, the CDR3 reads TGTGCCAGCAGTATGGCCCAAGAGACCCAGTACTTC. Protein product: CASSMAQETQYF.

The V gene is TRBV6-5, the J gene TRBJ2-2, with D possibly being TRBD1 (6 bases). Germline V gene lookup returns CDR1 MNHEY and CDR2 SVGAGI. With 2 bases removed from V and 1 base from J, the gap between germline ends came to 11 bases. This CDR3 region has 16 residues. In nucleotides, the CDR3 is TGTGCCAGCAGTTACCCCCCGGACAGGAACACCGGGGAGCTGTTTTTT. Translation: CASSYPPDRNTGELFF.

In this sample, this clonotype turned up once. The CDR3 region is CASSLPEFGGYNEQFF. The CDR3 DNA reads TGTGCCAGCAGCTTACCGGAGTTTGGGGGCTACAATGAGCAGTTCTTC. V gene TRBV7-9 combines with J gene TRBJ2-1; either TRBD1 or TRBD2 may fit D (5 bases each). V shed 2 bases and J shed 3 bases, with 14 bases lying between them. The CDR3 is 16 amino acids. Germline V lookup: CDR1 SEHNR, CDR2 FQNEAQ (reference sequence).

The chain carries TRBV9 and TRBJ1-4; the D gene is possibly TRBD1 (5 bases). CDR3 length: 14 residues. The V gene's germline CDR1 is SGDLS and CDR2 YYNGEE. With 3 bases removed from V and 6 bases from J, the gap between germline ends came to 12 bases. CDR3 nucleotide sequence: TGTGCCAGCAGCGGCGACAGTCGGGATGAAAAACTGTTTTTT. This translates into CASSGDSRDEKLFF.

The V gene is TRBV3-1, the J gene TRBJ2-5, with D maybe TRBD1 (5 bases). The CDR3 length is 14 residues. Trimming took 5 bases from V and 7 from J, leaving 17 bases between them. The germline V gene has CDR1 LGHDT and CDR2 YNNKEL (reference sequence). Here the CDR3 reads CASSSRDEMGTQYF. The DNA for the CDR3 is TGTGCCAGCAGCAGCAGGGATGAAATGGGGACCCAGTACTTC.

The rearrangement uses TRBV12-3 or TRBV12-4 and TRBJ2-7; 7 nucleotides align to TRBD1. V lost 2 bases and J lost 2; bases outside the gene matches: 3. The CDR3 has 14 residues. CDR3 amino acids: CASSLRGLTYEQYF. CDR3 DNA sequence: TGTGCCAGCAGTTTAAGGGGGCTGACCTACGAGCAGTACTTC.

This chain links TRBV6-1 with TRBJ2-7; weak D call: TRBD1 (6 bases). V dropped 2 bases and J dropped 0 bases, with 11 bases sitting between them. The CDR3 sequence is 15 residues long. In germline, CDR1 is MNHNS, CDR2 SASEGT. CDR3 region: CASSETQDSSYEQYF. Written as DNA, the CDR3 is TGTGCCAGCAGTGAAACTCAGGACAGCTCCTACGAGCAGTACTTC.

DNA of the CDR3: TGTGCCAGTAGAGTTCGGCAGGTGGATTCACCCCTCCACTTT. It yields the protein CASRVRQVDSPLHF. This rearrangement joins TRBV19 to TRBJ1-6; D is unclear. The CDR3 runs 14 residues. The V gene's germline CDR1 is LNHDA and CDR2 SQIVND (reference sequence). Trimming took off 6 bases at V and 8 bases at J, with 14 bases between the two ends.

The chain is built from TRBV19 and TRBJ1-1; D gene uncertain. CDR3 length: 16 residues. The ends were cut back, 1 base at V and 1 base at J, with 13 bases in the middle. Germline V gives CDR1 LNHDA, CDR2 SQIVND (reference sequence). The CDR3 nucleotides are TGTGCCAGTAGTATAGCCCTGCTTAGACGGAACACTGAAGCTTTCTTT. It encodes CASSIALLRRNTEAFF.

The rearrangement links TRBV3-1 to TRBJ2-1, with no clear D. Germline V gene data show CDR1 as LGHDT and CDR2 as YNNKEL (reference sequence). CDR3 length: 11 amino acids. The ends were cut back, 5 bases at V and 7 bases at J, with 6 bases in the middle. CDR3 loop: CASSDQNEQFF. CDR3 DNA sequence: TGTGCCAGCAGCGACCAGAATGAGCAGTTCTTC.

This chain connects TRBV27 to TRBJ2-6; TRBD1 might be the D (5 bases). Germline lookup yields CDR1 MNHEY and CDR2 SMNVEV (reference sequence). This CDR3 contains 13 residues. The germline V and J ends were trimmed by 6 bases and 3 bases, with 6 bases remaining between them. CDR3 in amino acids: CASRGRGANVLTF. CDR3 nucleotide sequence: TGTGCCAGCAGGGGGCGTGGGGCCAACGTCCTGACTTTC.

A single count supports this clonotype. The V gene is TRBV11-2, the J gene TRBJ2-7, with TRBD1 identical over 7 bases. This CDR3 comprises 13 residues. The germline V gene has CDR1 SGHAT and CDR2 FQNNGV. With V trimmed by 4 bases and J by 5 bases, 5 bases remained unmatched. The CDR3 sequence is CASSSLGTDEQYF. CDR3 coding DNA: TGTGCCAGCAGCTCGCTTGGGACAGACGAGCAGTACTTC.

V gene TRBV20-1 combines with J gene TRBJ1-2; a weak D match, TRBD1 (5 bases). Germline V gene lookup returns CDR1 DFQATT and CDR2 SNEGSKA (reference sequence). This CDR3 contains 12 residues. The V gene lost 5 bases and the J gene lost 2 bases, with 9 bases spanning the gap. The CDR3 is CSAPGGNYGYTF. CDR3 nucleotide sequence: TGCAGTGCTCCGGGGGGGAACTATGGCTACACCTTC.

This clonotype appeared a few times. The V and J genes are TRBV5-1 and TRBJ1-1, with D perhaps TRBD1 (5 bases). V lost 5 bases to trimming and J lost 4 bases, with 12 bases between them. CDR1 is SGHRS, CDR2 YFSETQ, per germline. CDR3 length: 13 residues. CDR3 sequence reads: CASSYDRGTEAFF. As DNA, the CDR3 is TGCGCCAGCAGTTATGATAGGGGCACTGAAGCTTTCTTT.

The chain combines TRBV30 with TRBJ2-3, with D unresolved. Per the germline V gene, CDR1 is GTSNPN and CDR2 is SVGIG (reference sequence). V was pared by 3 bases and J by 4 bases, with 5 bases between. This CDR3 contains 11 residues. CDR3 sequence (DNA): TGTGCCTGGAGGCCCCCAGATACGCAGTATTTT. Translation gives CAWRPPDTQYF.

This chain connects TRBV27 to TRBJ1-2; D ambiguous. The CDR3 has 11 residues. With 4 bases removed from V and 8 bases from J, the gap between germline ends came to 8 bases. CDR1 is MNHEY, CDR2 SMNVEV, per germline (reference sequence). CDR3 region: CASSSHEGYTF. CDR3 DNA: TGTGCCAGCAGTTCTCATGAGGGCTACACCTTC.

The CDR3 reads CASSPSFDMANTGELFF. CDR3 nucleotides: TGTGCCAGCAGTCCATCGTTCGATATGGCGAACACCGGGGAGCTGTTTTTT. The chain combines TRBV6-1 with TRBJ2-2; D uncertain. Germline-derived CDR1 and CDR2 are MNHNS and SASEGT. The germline V and J ends were trimmed by 5 bases and 0 bases, with 16 bases remaining between them. The CDR3 consists of 17 residues.

The chain joins TRBV4-1 to TRBJ2-3; TRBD2 might be the D (6 bases). Germline CDR1 MGHRA, CDR2 YSYEKL. Trimming took off 1 base at V and 0 bases at J, with 11 bases between the two ends. The CDR3 loop spans 16 amino acids. CDR3 bases: TGCGCCAGCAGCCAAGTGGGGGGATTTAGCACAGATACGCAGTATTTT. Protein product: CASSQVGGFSTDTQYF.

This chain joins TRBV25-1 and TRBJ1-2, with D tentatively TRBD1 (6 bases). V dropped 1 base and J dropped 7 bases, with 16 bases sitting between them. The CDR3 is 15 residues long. CDR1 is MGHDK and CDR2 is SYGVNS in the germline V gene. CDR3 sequence (DNA): TGTGCCAGCAGTGAATTAGCAGGGGAAAGGAGTGGCTACACCTTC. Translated, it gives CASSELAGERSGYTF.

The chain has TRBV19 and TRBJ2-1, with unresolved D. With 1 base removed from V and 2 bases from J, the gap between germline ends came to 6 bases. This CDR3 is built from 14 residues. CDR1 is LNHDA, CDR2 SQIVND, per germline (reference sequence). The CDR3 DNA reads as TGTGCCAGTAGTATAGGGGCTCCCTACAATGAGCAGTTCTTC. Protein sequence: CASSIGAPYNEQFF. The full variable domain, completed using reference TRBV19 and TRBJ2-1, is DGGITQSPKYLFRKEGQNVTLSCEQNLNHDAMYWYRQDPGQGLRLIYYSQIVNDFQKGDIAEGYSVSREKKESFPLTVTSAQKNPTAFYLCASSIGAPYNEQFFGPGTRLTVL.

The rearrangement joins TRBV2 to TRBJ2-7, with 9 bases identical to TRBD1. The CDR3 loop spans 14 amino acids. CDR1 is SNHLY and CDR2 is FYNNEI in the germline V gene. After removal of 5 bases from V and 3 bases from J, the junction contained 5 bases not matched to a gene. CDR3 nucleotide sequence: TGTGCCAGCAGTTCCCCGGGACAGGGCTACGAGCAGTACGTC. Translated, it gives CASSSPGQGYEQYV.